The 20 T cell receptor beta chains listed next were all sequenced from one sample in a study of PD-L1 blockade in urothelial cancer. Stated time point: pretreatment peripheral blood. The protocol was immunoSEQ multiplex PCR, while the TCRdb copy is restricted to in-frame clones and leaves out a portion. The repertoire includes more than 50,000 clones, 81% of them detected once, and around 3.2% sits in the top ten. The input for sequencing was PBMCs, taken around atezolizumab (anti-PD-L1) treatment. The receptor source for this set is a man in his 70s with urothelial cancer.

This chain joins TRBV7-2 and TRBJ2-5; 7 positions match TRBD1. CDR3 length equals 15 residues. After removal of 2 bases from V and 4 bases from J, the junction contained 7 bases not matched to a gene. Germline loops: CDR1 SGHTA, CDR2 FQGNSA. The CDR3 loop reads CASSLIVTGLETQYF. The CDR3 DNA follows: TGTGCCAGCAGCTTAATCGTGACAGGGTTAGAGACCCAGTACTTC.

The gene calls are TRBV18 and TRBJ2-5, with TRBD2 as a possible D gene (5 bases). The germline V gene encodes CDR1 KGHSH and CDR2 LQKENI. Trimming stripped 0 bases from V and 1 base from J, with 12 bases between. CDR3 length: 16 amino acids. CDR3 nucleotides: TGTGCCAGCTCACCACCGACTGGGAGCCCCCAAGAGACCCAGTACTTC. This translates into CASSPPTGSPQETQYF.

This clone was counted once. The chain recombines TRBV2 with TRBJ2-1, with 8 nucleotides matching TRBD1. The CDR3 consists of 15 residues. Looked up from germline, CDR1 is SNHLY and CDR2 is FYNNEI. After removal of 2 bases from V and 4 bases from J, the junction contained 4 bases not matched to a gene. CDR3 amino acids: CASSEQGAGYNEQFF. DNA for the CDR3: TGTGCCAGCAGTGAACAGGGGGCGGGATACAATGAGCAGTTCTTC.

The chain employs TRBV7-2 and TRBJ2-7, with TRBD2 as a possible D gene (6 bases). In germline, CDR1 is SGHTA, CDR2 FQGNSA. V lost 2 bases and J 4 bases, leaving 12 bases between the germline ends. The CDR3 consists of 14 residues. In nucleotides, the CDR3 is TGTGCCAGCAGCTTACGAAGGCTAGCGTACGAGCAGTACTTC. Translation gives CASSLRRLAYEQYF.

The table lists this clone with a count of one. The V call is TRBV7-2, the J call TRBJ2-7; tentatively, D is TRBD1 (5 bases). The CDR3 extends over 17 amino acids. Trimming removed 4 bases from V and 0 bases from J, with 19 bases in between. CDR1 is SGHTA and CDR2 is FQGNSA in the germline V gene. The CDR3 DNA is TGTGCCAGCAGCTCTACAGGCGTGACGTCCAACTCCTACGAGCAGTACTTC. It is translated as CASSSTGVTSNSYEQYF.

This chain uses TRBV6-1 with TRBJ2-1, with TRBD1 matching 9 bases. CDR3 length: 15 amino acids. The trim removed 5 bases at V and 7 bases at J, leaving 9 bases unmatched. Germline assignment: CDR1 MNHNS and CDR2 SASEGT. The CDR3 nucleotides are TGTGCCAGCAGTCGAACCCGGACAGGGGTGAATGAGCAGTTCTTC. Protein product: CASSRTRTGVNEQFF.

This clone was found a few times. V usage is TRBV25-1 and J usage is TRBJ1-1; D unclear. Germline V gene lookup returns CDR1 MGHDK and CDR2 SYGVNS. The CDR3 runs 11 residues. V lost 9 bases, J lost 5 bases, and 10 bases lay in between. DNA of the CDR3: TGTGCCAGTTTTAGTTGGACTGAAGCTTTCTTT. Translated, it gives CASFSWTEAFF.

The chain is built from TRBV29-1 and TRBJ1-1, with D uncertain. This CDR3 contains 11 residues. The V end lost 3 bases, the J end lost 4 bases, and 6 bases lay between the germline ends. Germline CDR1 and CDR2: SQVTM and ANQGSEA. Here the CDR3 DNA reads TGCAGCGTTGACGTCGGCACTGAAGCTTTCTTT. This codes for CSVDVGTEAFF.

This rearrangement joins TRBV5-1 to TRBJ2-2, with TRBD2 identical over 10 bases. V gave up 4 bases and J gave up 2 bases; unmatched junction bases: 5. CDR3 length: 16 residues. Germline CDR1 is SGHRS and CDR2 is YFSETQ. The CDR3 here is CASSILAGANTGELFF. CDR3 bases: TGCGCCAGCAGCATTCTAGCGGGAGCAAACACCGGGGAGCTGTTTTTT.

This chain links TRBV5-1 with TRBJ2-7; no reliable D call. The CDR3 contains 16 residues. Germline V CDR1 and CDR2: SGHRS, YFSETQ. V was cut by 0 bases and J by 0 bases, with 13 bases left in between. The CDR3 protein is CASSLGGGPSSYEQYF. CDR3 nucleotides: TGCGCCAGCAGCTTGGGTGGCGGCCCTAGCTCCTACGAGCAGTACTTC.

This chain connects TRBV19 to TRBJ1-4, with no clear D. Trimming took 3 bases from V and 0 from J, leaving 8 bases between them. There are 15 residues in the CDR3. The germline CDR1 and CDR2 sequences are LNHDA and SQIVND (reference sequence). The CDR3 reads CASSIMASTNEKLFF. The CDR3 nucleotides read TGTGCCAGTAGTATTATGGCCTCAACTAATGAAAAACTGTTTTTT.

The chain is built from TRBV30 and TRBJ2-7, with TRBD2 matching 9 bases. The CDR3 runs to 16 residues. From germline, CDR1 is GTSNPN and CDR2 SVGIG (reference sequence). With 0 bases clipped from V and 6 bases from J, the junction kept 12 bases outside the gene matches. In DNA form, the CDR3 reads TGTGCCTGGAGTGTATGGGAAGGCGGGAGGGCCTCCGAGCAGTACTTC. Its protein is CAWSVWEGGRASEQYF.

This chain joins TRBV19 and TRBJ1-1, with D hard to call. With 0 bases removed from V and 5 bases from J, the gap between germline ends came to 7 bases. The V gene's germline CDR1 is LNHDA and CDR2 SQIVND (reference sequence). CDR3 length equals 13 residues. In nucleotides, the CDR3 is TGTGCCAGTAGTATAGAACGGAGAACTGAAGCTTTCTTT. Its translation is CASSIERRTEAFF.

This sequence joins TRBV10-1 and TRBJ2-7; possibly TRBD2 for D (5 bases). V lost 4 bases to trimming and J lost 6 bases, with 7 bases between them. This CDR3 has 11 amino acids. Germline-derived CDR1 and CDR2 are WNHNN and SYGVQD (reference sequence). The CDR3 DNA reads TGCGCCAGCAGTGCGGGGTTCGAGCAGTACTTC. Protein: CASSAGFEQYF.

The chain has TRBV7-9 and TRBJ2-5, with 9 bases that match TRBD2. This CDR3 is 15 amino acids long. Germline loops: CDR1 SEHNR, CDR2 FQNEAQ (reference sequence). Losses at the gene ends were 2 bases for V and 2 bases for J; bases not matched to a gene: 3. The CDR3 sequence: CASSLWLAGQETQYF. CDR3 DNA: TGTGCCAGCAGCTTATGGCTAGCGGGACAAGAGACCCAGTACTTC.

CDR3 protein: CASGRTGGSGEQYF. Written as DNA, the CDR3 is TGTGCCAGTGGTCGGACAGGGGGGTCTGGAGAGCAGTACTTC. The V gene is TRBV19, the J gene TRBJ2-7; TRBD1 agrees at 10 bases. CDR1 and CDR2 from the germline V gene are LNHDA and SQIVND (reference sequence). V shed 8 bases and J 7 bases; nucleotides not matched to a gene: 11. The CDR3 spans 14 residues.

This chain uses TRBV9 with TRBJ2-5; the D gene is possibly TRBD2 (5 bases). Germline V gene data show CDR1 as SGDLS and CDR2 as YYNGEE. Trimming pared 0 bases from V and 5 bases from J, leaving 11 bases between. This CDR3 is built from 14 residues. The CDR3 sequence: CASSVEVTGETQYF. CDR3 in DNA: TGTGCCAGCAGCGTAGAGGTAACGGGGGAGACCCAGTACTTC.

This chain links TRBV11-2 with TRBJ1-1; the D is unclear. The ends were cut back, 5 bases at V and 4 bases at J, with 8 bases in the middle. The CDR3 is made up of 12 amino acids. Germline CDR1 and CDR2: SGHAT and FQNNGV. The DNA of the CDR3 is TGTGCCAGCAGCGGGAGGACCACTGAAGCTTTCTTT. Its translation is CASSGRTTEAFF.

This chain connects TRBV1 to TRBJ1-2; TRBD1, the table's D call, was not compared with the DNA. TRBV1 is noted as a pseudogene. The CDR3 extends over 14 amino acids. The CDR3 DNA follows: TGCACCAGCAGACTTAGGGACATACCCTATGGCTACACCTTC. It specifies CTSRLRDIPYGYTF.

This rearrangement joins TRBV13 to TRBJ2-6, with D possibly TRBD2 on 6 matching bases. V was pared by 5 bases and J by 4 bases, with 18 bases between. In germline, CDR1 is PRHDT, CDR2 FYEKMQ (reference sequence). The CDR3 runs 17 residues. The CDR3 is CASSRNMGGEGANVLTF. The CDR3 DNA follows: TGTGCCAGCAGCCGTAACATGGGGGGAGAAGGGGCCAACGTCCTGACTTTC.